This TCR beta chain is drawn from a study of blood T cell repertoires in COVID-19. Study at large: Sites in the United States, Italy and Spain provided acute and convalescent COVID-19 samples. Nucleic acid was either cDNA or gDNA, and it came from T cells, B-cell-depleted T cells, or PBMCs.

Per germline, CDR1 SNHLY and CDR2 FYNNEI. This CDR3 has 15 residues. The V segment lost 4 bases and the J segment 4 bases; nucleotides outside the gene matches: 7. This clone was seen only a few times. In the original processing: From reference gene primer amplification, estimates of nucleated cell counts were derived. TCRdb's copy holds only in-frame clones and misses some; the assay was immunoSEQ multiplex PCR. The DNA was the basis for D and trimming; V, J and clone size are from that table. The sample includes about 90,000 clones, approximately 83% of them seen just once. The sequencing sample was made of peripheral blood. The sequence was obtained from a man in his 60s with acute or convalescent COVID-19. V and J are TRBV2 and TRBJ1-5, with 7 bases aligning to TRBD1. The CDR3 sequence: CASSGLGQSNQPQHF. The CDR3 region has the DNA TGTGCCAGCAGTGGTCTGGGACAGTCGAATCAGCCCCAGCATTTT.